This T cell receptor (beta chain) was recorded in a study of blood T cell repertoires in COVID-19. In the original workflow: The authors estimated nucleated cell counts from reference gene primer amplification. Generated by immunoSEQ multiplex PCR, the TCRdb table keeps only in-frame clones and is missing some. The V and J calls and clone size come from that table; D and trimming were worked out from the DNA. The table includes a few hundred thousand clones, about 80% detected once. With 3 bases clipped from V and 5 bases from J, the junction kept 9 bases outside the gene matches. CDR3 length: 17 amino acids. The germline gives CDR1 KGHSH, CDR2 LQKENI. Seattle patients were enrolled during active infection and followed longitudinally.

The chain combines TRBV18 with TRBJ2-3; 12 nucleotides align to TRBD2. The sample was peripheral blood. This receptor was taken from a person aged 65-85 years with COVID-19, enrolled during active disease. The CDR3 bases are TGTGCCAGCTCACCGCGGAGACTAGCGGGAGAGGGAGATACGCAGTATTTT. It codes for CASSPRRLAGEGDTQYF. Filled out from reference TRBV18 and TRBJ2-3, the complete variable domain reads NAGVMQNPRHLVRRRGQEARLRCSPMKGHSHVYWYRQLPEEGLKFMVYLQKENIIDESGMPKERFSAEFPKEGPSILRIQQVVRGDSAAYFCASSPRRLAGEGDTQYFGPGTRLTVL.